This T cell receptor beta chain is drawn from a study of blood T cells in healthy people across ages. The overall study: Capture via template switching afforded approximately one barcoded beta molecule per two T cells.

In germline, CDR1 is DFQATT, CDR2 SNEGSKA (reference sequence). Trimming stripped 3 bases from V and 1 base from J, with 4 bases between. The CDR3 loop spans 12 amino acids. Study observations and caveats: Naive T cell percentage by flow cytometry tracked strongly with beta diversity.

A J-beta primer mix and a sample-barcoded 5' primer were used in a second PCR of about 7 to 11 cycles. TCRdb ran MiXCR on the 5' RACE reads and lists one entry per CDR3 protein. The sample consists of 1 million to 1.2 million distinct CDR3 sequences, more than 30% of them appearing once. PBMCs were isolated at a quantity of at least 7 million per sample. This clonotype was counted ten times or more. Its antigen remains unidentified. The source is a man younger than 35 in good health. The sample consisted of blood. The genes are TRBV20-1 and TRBJ1-5; D is uncertain. The CDR3 here is CSARGSNQPQHF. CDR3 sequence (DNA): TGCAGTGCTAGGGGGAGCAATCAGCCCCAGCATTTT.